The rows below give T cell receptor beta chains drawn from one sample of a study of blood T cell repertoires in COVID-19. Method: immunoSEQ multiplex PCR; TCRdb's copy keeps in-frame clones and lacks some. The data show around 200,000 clones, around 91% seen once. Sequencing was performed on PBMCs or T cells enriched from blood (not recorded which). Receptors originate from a woman aged 18-29 years who had recovered from COVID-19. The CDR3 runs from the conserved cysteine through the conserved F or W. A D gene is named only where the DNA matches it firmly.

>TRBV18|-|TRBJ1-2
CASSPVSQDVGYTF
TGTGCCAGCTCACCAGTCAGCCAGGATGTAGGCTACACCTTC
>TRBV6-6|TRBD2|TRBJ2-3
CASSYSSGRGDTQYF
TGTGCCAGCAGTTACTCCAGCGGGAGGGGTGATACGCAGTATTTT
>TRBV11-1|TRBD2|TRBJ2-3
CASSFGSGAQYF
TGTGCCAGCAGCTTCGGTAGCGGGGCGCAGTATTTT
>TRBV30|TRBD2|TRBJ2-7
CAWSGLAGPAGQYF
TGTGCCTGGAGCGGACTAGCGGGACCTGCAGGCCAGTACTTC
>TRBV7-9|-|TRBJ2-3
CASRRANTDTQYF
TGTGCCAGCAGACGCGCCAACACAGATACGCAGTATTTT
>TRBV4-2|-|TRBJ1-2
CASSQERANYGYTF
TGTGCCAGCAGCCAAGAGCGGGCTAACTATGGCTACACCTTC
>TRBV10-1|TRBD2|TRBJ2-1
CASSEKREFSYNEQFF
TGCGCCAGCAGTGAAAAGCGGGAGTTCTCCTACAATGAGCAGTTCTTC
>TRBV27|TRBD1|TRBJ1-2
CASSSGTGVFYGYTF
TGTGCCAGCAGCTCCGGGACAGGGGTGTTTTATGGCTACACCTTC
>TRBV4-2|TRBD1|TRBJ1-5
CASSQDTGGTFGNQPQHF
TGTGCCAGCAGCCAAGATACAGGGGGCACTTTTGGCAATCAGCCCCAGCATTTT
>TRBV2|TRBD1|TRBJ1-6
CASTGDSAGPLHF
TGTGCCAGCACCGGGGACAGCGCGGGCCCCCTCCACTTT
>TRBV5-4|TRBD1|TRBJ2-1
CASSLGGGTWNEQFF
TGTGCCAGCAGCTTGGGAGGGGGCACCTGGAATGAGCAGTTCTTC
>TRBV10-3|TRBD2|TRBJ2-1
CAISEPSGIGDEQFF
TGTGCCATCAGTGAGCCTAGCGGGATTGGCGATGAGCAGTTCTTC
>TRBV7-7|-|TRBJ2-3
CASSLGDGGTQYF
TGTGCTAGCAGCTTAGGGGACGGGGGAACGCAGTATTTT
>TRBV5-4|-|TRBJ2-7
CASSPGLPGLYEQYF
TGTGCCAGCAGCCCGGGCCTGCCAGGGCTCTACGAGCAGTACTTC
>TRBV6-4|-|TRBJ2-2
CASSDEDSNTGELFF
TGTGCCAGCAGTGACGAGGACTCGAACACCGGGGAGCTGTTTTTT
>TRBV14|TRBD1|TRBJ2-3
CASSQLDRVDTQYF
TGTGCCAGCAGCCAACTTGACAGGGTAGATACGCAGTATTTT